The 9 T cell receptor beta chains given below trace back to one sample, sequenced in a study of CXCR3-negative and CXCR3-positive naive CD8 T cells. UMI-labeled 5' RACE yielded the TRB cDNA libraries. TCRdb reanalyzed the 5' RACE reads, giving one entry per CDR3 protein sequence and no DNA. This listing includes 7,500 to 9,000 distinct CDR3 sequences. Material: naive CXCR3- CD8+ T cells from blood. Subset reported: CD45RO-CCR7+CD27+CD95- naive CD8+ T cells lacking CXCR3 (TNR3-). These receptors all stem from a human donor in good health. Some clones in this sample may be carry-over from other donors' samples.

The V and J genes are TRBV28 and TRBJ2-4. This CDR3 has 13 amino acids. Germline lookup yields CDR1 MDHEN and CDR2 SYDVKM. This CDR3 is CASSLPWENIQYF.

This sequence joins TRBV4-1 and TRBJ2-1; the D call from TCRdb, TRBD2, cannot be confirmed without DNA. The CDR3 runs to 15 residues. The germline CDR1 and CDR2 sequences are MGHRA and YSYEKL. The CDR3 sequence is CASSPRDSRADEQFF.

In terms of frequency, this clonotype is medium-sized (0.01 to 0.1%). The V gene is TRBV29-1, the J gene TRBJ2-5; the TRBD1 assignment by TCRdb is unverifiable without DNA. Looked up from germline, CDR1 is SQVTM and CDR2 is ANQGSEA. This CDR3 spans 12 amino acids. CDR3 amino acids: CSATHGGETQYF.

The rearrangement links TRBV20-1 to TRBJ2-7; TCRdb names TRBD1, which stays unverified in the absence of DNA. This CDR3 comprises 12 residues. Germline loops: CDR1 DFQATT, CDR2 SNEGSKA (reference sequence). Here the CDR3 reads CSAMGHSYEQYF.

The chain links TRBV23-1 to TRBJ2-5; without DNA, the TCRdb call of TRBD1 cannot be checked. TRBV23-1 is filed as an ORF, its function uncertain. The CDR3 length is 14 residues. CDR3 loop: CASCRQRAQETQYF.

The gene calls are TRBV7-9 and TRBJ2-7. Germline lookup yields CDR1 SEHNR and CDR2 FQNEAQ (reference sequence). The CDR3 loop spans 14 amino acids. This CDR3 reads CASSLEFADYEQYF.

The genes are TRBV27 and TRBJ2-1; TCRdb's D call, TRBD1, is unchecked because there is no DNA. CDR1 and CDR2 from the germline V gene are MNHEY and SMNVEV (reference sequence). This CDR3 is built from 15 residues. The CDR3 loop reads CASSLSTGQHNEQFF.

Considering frequency, this clonotype is medium-sized (0.01 to 0.1%). This chain joins TRBV20-1 and TRBJ1-1. CDR3 length equals 12 residues. Per germline, CDR1 DFQATT and CDR2 SNEGSKA (reference sequence). The CDR3 loop is CSARKGNTEAFF.

The chain recombines TRBV7-6 with TRBJ2-7. CDR1 and CDR2 from the germline V gene are SGHVS and FNYEAQ. The CDR3 runs to 13 residues. Here the CDR3 reads CASSLAAPHEQYF.